The entry below describes one TCR beta chain. This sample is drawn from a study of T cells of healthy individuals. TCRdb processed the 5' RACE reads anew with MiXCR; each CDR3 protein has one entry. The table has about 96,000 distinct CDR3 sequences, 15% to 20% seen once. Trimming took off 8 bases at V and 8 bases at J, with 13 bases between the two ends. The CDR3 runs to 12 residues. This chain uses TRBV12-3 or TRBV12-4 with TRBJ2-1, with D tentatively TRBD2 (6 bases). The receptor comes from a human donor in good health. This CDR3 reads CASGWGVDEQFF. In DNA, the CDR3 is TGTGCCAGCGGGTGGGGGGTAGATGAGCAGTTCTTC.